This T cell receptor beta chain was sequenced for a study of blood T cell repertoires in COVID-19 (dated by TCRdb to 2020 to 2022). Study-wide context: Collaborator samples came from the United States, Italy and Spain and covered acute and convalescent phases of COVID-19. The prospective study material was composed of cDNA or gDNA derived from T cells, B-cell-depleted T cells, or PBMCs. The dataset comprised deeply sampled blood TCRbeta repertoires from subjects exposed to, actively infected with, or recovered from COVID-19. Samples were obtained from the ongoing ImmuneRACE study (first 160 participants) and from 1,200 or so subjects provided by 6 global collaborators. The sample metadata nearly always contained a de-identified subject ID, COVID-19 status, age in years and sex. The repertoires were released in a freely available public database intended as a resource for research on the immune response to SARS-CoV-2. Where HLA class I and class II types were available, the types were taken from metadata supplied by the sample provider, not from assay-based typing.

Summary of the overall study and its limitations: Clinical and demographic metadata were provided uncurated, with the amount varying by source and participant.

Another Seattle source contributed samples from volunteer blood donors who had recovered from COVID-19. Whole blood was collected in K2EDTA tubes by collaborating institutions according to the institutions' own protocols. For TCRbeta analysis, collaborator samples were shipped as frozen whole blood, as isolated PBMCs, or as DNA extracted from either sample type. Points on this clone: Its antigen is still unknown. Per-base quality was not reported, and no clone a single base away is much larger than it.

TCRbeta CDR3 regions were amplified from genomic DNA by means of the immunoSEQ Assay, a bias-controlled multiplex PCR. In the source study's methods: Nucleated cell counts per sample were estimated from amplification of reference gene primers within the assay. To quantify the absolute abundance of each unique TCRbeta CDR3 rearrangement, sequence reads were collapsed and filtered. For each sample, productive Simpson clonality was calculated by taking the square root of Simpson's diversity index across productive rearrangements. TCRdb re-hosts the immuneACCESS table, in-frame sequences only. Its copies lack some clones; in the studies checked, an unresolved V gene accounts for under half of them, and the cause for the rest is not known. V and J calls and clone size follow that table, whereas D and trimming were derived from the DNA. The table for this sample lists roughly 350,000 clones; under 95% of them were counted only once. The ten top clones hold around 3.5% of the sample.

The receptor's source is a woman between 18 and 29 years old who had recovered from COVID-19. The sample taken for sequencing was peripheral blood.

CDR3 loop: CASSLTTRRPTQYF. Here is the DNA: TGTGCCAGCAGCCTTACCACTAGGCGGCCGACCCAGTACTTC. This chain is built from TRBV11-2 and TRBJ2-5; the D gene is possibly TRBD2, with 5 bases matching. The trim is 5 bases for V and 7 bases for J, with a gap of 17 bases between the germline ends. CDR1 and CDR2, per the germline V gene, are SGHAT and FQNNGV. Counted from cysteine to phenylalanine, this CDR3 has 14 amino acids. CDR3 DNA is the only sequence kept; it has 42 bases, read in frame from the first base.